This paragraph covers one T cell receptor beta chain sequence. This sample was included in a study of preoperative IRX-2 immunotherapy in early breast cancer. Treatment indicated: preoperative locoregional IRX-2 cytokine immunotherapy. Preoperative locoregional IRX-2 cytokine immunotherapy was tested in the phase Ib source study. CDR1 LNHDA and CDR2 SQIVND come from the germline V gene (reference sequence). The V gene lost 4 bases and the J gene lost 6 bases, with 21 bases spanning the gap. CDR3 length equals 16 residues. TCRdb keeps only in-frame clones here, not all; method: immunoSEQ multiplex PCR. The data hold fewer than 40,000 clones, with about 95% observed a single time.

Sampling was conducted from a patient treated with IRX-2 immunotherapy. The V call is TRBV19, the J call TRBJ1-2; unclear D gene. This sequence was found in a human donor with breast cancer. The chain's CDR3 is CASSTFTRTATHGYTF. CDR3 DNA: TGTGCCAGTAGTACCTTTACCCGGACGGCTACCCATGGCTACACCTTC.